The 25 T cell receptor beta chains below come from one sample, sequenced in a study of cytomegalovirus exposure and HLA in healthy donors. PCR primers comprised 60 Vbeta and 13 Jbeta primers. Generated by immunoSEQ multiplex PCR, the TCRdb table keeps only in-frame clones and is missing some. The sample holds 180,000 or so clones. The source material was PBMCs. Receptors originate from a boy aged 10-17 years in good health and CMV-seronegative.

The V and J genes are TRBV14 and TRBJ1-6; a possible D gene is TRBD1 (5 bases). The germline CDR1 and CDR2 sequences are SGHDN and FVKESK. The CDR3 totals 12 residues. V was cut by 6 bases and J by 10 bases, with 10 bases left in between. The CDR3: CASRAGNSPLHF. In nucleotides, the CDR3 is TGTGCCAGCAGAGCAGGGAACTCACCCCTCCACTTT.

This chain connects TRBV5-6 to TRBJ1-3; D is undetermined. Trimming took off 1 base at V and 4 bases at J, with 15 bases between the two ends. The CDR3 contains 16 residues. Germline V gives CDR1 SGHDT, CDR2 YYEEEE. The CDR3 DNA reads TGTGCCAGCAGCTTGATGAGGGAATCGGGAGGAAACACCATATATTTT. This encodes CASSLMRESGGNTIYF.

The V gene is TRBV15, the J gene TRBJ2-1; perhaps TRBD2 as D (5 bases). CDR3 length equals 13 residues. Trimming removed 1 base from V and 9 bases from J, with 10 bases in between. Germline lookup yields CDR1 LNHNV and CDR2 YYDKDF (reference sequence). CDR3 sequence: CATSRGTPAEQFF. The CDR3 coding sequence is TGTGCCACCAGCAGAGGGACTCCTGCTGAGCAGTTCTTC.

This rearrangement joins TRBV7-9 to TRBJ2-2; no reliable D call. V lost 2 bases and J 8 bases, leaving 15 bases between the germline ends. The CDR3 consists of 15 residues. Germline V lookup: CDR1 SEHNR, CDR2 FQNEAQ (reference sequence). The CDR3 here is CASSLSVAVRGELFF. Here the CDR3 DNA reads TGTGCCAGCAGCTTATCGGTCGCGGTACGGGGGGAGCTGTTTTTT.

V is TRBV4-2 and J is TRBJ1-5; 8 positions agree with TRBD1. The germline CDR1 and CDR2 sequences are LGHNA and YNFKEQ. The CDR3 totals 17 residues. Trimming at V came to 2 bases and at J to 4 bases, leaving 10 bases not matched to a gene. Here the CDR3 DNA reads TGTGCCAGCAGCCAAATAGGGGGCCAGGGGGCTAATCAGCCCCAGCATTTT. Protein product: CASSQIGGQGANQPQHF.

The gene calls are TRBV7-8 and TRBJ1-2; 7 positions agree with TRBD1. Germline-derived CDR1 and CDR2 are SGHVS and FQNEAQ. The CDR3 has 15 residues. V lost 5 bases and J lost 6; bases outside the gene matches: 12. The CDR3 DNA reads TGTGCCAGCAGCCAATACCCCGACAGGGTTGATGGCTACACCTTC. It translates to CASSQYPDRVDGYTF. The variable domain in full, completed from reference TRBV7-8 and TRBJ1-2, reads GAGVSQSPRYKVAKRGQDVALRCDPISGHVSLFWYQQALGQGPEFLTYFQNEAQLDKSGLPSDRFFAERPEGSVSTLKIQRTQQEDSAVYLCASSQYPDRVDGYTFGSGTRLTVV.

In nucleotides, the CDR3 is TGTGCCAGCAGTAACCCTACACCCGGACAGGGGGCATGGAACACTGAAGCTTTCTTT. Its protein is CASSNPTPGQGAWNTEAFF. The chain employs TRBV27 and TRBJ1-1; TRBD1 aligns across 11 bases. With 5 bases clipped from V and 1 base from J, the junction kept 15 bases outside the gene matches. The germline CDR1 and CDR2 sequences are MNHEY and SMNVEV (reference sequence). The CDR3 length is 19 residues.

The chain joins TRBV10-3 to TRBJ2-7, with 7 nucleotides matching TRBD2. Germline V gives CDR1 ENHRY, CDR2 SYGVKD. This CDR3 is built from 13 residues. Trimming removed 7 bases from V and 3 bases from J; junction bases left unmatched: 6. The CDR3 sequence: CAIKEASGYEQYF. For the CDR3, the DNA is TGTGCCATCAAAGAAGCTAGCGGCTACGAGCAGTACTTC.

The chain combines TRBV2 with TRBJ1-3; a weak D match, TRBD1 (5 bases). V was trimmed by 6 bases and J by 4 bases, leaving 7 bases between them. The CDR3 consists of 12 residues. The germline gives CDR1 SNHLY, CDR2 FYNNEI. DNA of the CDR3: TGTGCCAGCAGGGGGCCGGGAAACACCATATATTTT. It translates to CASRGPGNTIYF. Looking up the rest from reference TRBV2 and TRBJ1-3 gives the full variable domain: EPEVTQTPSHQVTQMGQEVILRCVPISNHLYFYWYRQILGQKVEFLVSFYNNEISEKSEIFDDQFSVERPDGSNFTLKIRSTKLEDSAMYFCASRGPGNTIYFGEGSWLTVV.

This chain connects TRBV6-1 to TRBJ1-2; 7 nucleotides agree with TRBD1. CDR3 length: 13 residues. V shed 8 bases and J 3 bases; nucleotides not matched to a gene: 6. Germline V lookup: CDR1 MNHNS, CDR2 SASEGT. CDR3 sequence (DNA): TGTGCCAGCCGAAGACAGGGAGACTATGGCTACACCTTC. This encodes CASRRQGDYGYTF.

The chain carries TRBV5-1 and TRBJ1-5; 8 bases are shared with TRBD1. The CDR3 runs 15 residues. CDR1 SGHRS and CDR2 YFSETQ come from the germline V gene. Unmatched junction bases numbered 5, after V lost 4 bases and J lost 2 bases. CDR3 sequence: CASSLGQGGNQPQHF. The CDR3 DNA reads TGCGCCAGCAGCCTAGGACAGGGAGGCAATCAGCCCCAGCATTTT.

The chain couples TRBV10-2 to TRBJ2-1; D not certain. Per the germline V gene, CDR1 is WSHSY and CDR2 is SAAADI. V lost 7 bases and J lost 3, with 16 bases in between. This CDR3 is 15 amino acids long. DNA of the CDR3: TGCGCCAGCAATTCCCCCGAGGTGGGCTACAATGAGCAGTTCTTC. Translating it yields CASNSPEVGYNEQFF.

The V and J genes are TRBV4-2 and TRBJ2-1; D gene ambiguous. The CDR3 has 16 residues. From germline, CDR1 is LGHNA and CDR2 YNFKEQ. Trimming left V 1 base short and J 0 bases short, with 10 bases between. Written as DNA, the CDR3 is TGTGCCAGCAGCCAAGTTGGCGGAAGCTCCTACAATGAGCAGTTCTTC. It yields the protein CASSQVGGSSYNEQFF.

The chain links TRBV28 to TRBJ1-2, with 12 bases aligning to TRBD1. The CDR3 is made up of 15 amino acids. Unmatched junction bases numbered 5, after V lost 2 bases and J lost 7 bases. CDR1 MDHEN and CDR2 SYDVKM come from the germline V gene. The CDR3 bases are TGTGCCAGCAGTTTAGAAGGGACAGGGGGCTTTGGCTACACCTTC. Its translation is CASSLEGTGGFGYTF.

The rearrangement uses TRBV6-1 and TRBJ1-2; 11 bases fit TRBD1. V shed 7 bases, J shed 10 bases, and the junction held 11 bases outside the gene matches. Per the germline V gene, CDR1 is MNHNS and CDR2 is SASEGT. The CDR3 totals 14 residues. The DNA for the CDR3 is TGTGCCAGCACCCGAGGTGGACAGGGGGCGATCTACACCTTC. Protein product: CASTRGGQGAIYTF.

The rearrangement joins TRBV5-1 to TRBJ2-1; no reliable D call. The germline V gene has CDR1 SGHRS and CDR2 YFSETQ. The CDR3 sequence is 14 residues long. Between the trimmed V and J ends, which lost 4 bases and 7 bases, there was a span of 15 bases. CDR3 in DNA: TGCGCCAGCAGCGTTGTCGACGGGTTTAATGAGCAGTTCTTC. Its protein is CASSVVDGFNEQFF.

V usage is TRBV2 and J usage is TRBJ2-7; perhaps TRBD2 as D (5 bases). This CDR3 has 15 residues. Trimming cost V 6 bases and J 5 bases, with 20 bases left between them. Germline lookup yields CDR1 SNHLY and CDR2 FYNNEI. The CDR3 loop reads CASREPRGGRHEQYF. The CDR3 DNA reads TGTGCCAGCAGGGAACCCAGAGGAGGTAGACACGAGCAGTACTTC.

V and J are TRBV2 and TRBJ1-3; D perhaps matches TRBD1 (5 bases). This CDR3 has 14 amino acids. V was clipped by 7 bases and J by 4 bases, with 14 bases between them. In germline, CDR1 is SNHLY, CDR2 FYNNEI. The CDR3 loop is CASTQLDKGNTIYF. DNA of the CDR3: TGTGCCAGCACCCAACTGGACAAGGGAAACACCATATATTTT.

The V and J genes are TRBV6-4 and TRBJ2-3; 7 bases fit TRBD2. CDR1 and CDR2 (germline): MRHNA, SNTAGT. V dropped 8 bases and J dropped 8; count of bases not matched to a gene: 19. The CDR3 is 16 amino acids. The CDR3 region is CASPTRDYDKRGTQYF. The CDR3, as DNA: TGTGCCAGCCCCACCCGGGACTACGACAAGAGGGGTACGCAGTATTTT.

This chain's CDR3 is CATLGQRYEQYF. CDR3 bases: TGTGCCACCCTGGGACAGCGGTACGAGCAGTACTTC. The rearrangement uses TRBV10-3 and TRBJ2-7; 7 positions agree with TRBD1. V was clipped by 10 bases and J by 4 bases; unmatched bases: 7. Germline values: CDR1 ENHRY, CDR2 SYGVKD. The CDR3 consists of 12 residues.

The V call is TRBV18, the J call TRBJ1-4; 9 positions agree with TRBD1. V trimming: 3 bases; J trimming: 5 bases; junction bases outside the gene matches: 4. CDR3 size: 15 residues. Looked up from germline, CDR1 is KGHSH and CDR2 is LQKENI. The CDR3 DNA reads TGTGCCAGCTCACCGGGGACAGGGATCAATGAAAAACTGTTTTTT. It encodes CASSPGTGINEKLFF.

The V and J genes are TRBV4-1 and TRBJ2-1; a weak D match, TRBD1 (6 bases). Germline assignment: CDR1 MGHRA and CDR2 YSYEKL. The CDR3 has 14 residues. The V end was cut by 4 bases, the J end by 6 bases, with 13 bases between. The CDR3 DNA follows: TGCGCCAGCAGCCTCACAGGGATTCTCAATGAGCAGTTCTTC. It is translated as CASSLTGILNEQFF.

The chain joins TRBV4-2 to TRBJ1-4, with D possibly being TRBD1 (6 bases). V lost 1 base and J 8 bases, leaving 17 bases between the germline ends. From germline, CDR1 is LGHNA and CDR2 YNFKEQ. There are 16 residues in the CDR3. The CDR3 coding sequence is TGTGCCAGCAGCCAAGGAGGGGGAGGGACGGGCGAAAAACTGTTTTTT. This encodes CASSQGGGGTGEKLFF.

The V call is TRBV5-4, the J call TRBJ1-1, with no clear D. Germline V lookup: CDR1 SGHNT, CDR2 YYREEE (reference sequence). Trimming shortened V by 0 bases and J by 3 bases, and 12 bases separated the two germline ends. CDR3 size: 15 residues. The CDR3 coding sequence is TGTGCCAGCAGCTTGGTGGGAGGGTGGGACACTGAAGCTTTCTTT. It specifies CASSLVGGWDTEAFF.

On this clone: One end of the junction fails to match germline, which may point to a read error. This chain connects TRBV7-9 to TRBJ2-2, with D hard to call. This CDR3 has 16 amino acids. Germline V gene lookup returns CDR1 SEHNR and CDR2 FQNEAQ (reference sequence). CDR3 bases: TGTGCCAGCAGCATAGCCCCTCCGGGTACCACCGGGGAGCTGTTTTTT. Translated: CASSIAPPGTTGELFF.